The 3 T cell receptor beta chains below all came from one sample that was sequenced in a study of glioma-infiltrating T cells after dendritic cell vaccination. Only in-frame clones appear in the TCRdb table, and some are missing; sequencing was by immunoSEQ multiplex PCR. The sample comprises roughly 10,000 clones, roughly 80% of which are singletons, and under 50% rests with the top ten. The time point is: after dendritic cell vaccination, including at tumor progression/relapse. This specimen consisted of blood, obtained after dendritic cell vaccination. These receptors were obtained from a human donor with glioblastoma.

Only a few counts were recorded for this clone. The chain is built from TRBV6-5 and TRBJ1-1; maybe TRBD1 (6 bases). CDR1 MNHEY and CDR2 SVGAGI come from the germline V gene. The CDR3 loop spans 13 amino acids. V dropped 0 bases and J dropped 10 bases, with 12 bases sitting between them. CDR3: CASSYSDSPAAFF. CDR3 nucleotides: TGTGCCAGCAGTTACTCGGACAGCCCCGCAGCTTTCTTT.

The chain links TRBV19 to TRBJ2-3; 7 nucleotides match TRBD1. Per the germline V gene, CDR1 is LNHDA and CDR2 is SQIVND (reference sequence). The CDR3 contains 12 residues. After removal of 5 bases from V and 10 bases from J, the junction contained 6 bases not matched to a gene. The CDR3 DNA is TGTGCCAGTAGTGACCAGGGGGTCTCGCAGTATTTT. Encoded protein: CASSDQGVSQYF.

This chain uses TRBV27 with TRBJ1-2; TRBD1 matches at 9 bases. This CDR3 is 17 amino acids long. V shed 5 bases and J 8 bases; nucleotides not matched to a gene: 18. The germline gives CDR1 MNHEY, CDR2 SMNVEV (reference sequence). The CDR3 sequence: CASSPGTGQSRLEGYTF. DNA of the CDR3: TGTGCCAGCAGTCCAGGGACAGGGCAATCTCGGCTTGAGGGCTACACCTTC.